This TCR beta chain was retrieved from a study of blood T cell repertoires in COVID-19. Trimming stripped 4 bases from V and 5 bases from J, with 17 bases between. This CDR3 spans 15 amino acids. Germline CDR1 reads MNHEY; CDR2 reads SMNVEV (reference sequence). Profiling relied on immunoSEQ multiplex PCR, and the TCRdb table lists in-frame clones only, not all of them. This sample has about 240,000 clones, with about 88% found just once. V usage is TRBV27 and J usage is TRBJ1-1, with D perhaps matching TRBD1 (6 bases). This receptor was obtained from a woman aged 50 to 60 with COVID-19, enrolled during active disease. Sequenced material: peripheral blood. CDR3 protein: CASSSWGGVHTEAFF. In nucleotides, the CDR3 is TGTGCCAGCAGTTCTTGGGGGGGCGTGCATACTGAAGCTTTCTTT.